This TCR beta chain was obtained from a study of shared clonotypes between healthy human individuals (dated by TCRdb to about 2020). For the study in its entirety: The cohort comprised two women and three men aged 18 to 49 years. To estimate repertoire size and how much clonotype sharing occurs between individuals, the study deeply sequenced the blood TCR repertoires of about 5 healthy adults. Different laboratories and diverse techniques were used to prepare libraries and sequence TCR repertoires, to increase sequencing depth and limit assay-specific biases. Each donor's leukapheresis produced roughly between roughly 0.94 and 9.5 billion PBMCs.

The donors were healthy, HIV-negative adults who had no recently reported acute infections or vaccinations. Only Caucasian adults living in Nashville, Tennessee, USA were represented among the donors. For unsorted samples, some 100 million PBMCs were counted and genomic DNA was extracted with the QIAamp DNA Blood Mini kit. After blood collection by leukapheresis, PBMCs were isolated using Ficoll-Histopaque density gradient centrifugation and then cryopreserved in the vapor phase of liquid nitrogen. Using the deep immunoSEQ assay, multiplex PCR amplified TCR CDR3 regions from genomic DNA. Genomic DNA extracted from each cell subset was distributed evenly over all wells of several immunoSEQ 96-well plates, and each plate served as one replicate. For unsorted PBMC, each replicate PCR was loaded with about 270 ng genomic DNA, equivalent to 30,000 or so T cell genomes. Ten immunoSEQ deep assay plates were used to sequence the unsorted PBMC genomic DNA. Purified libraries were quantified with a Qubit 3.0 fluorometer, sized on a Bioanalyzer 2100, and re-quantified with the KAPA Library Quantification kit. Every immunoSEQ 96-well plate was sequenced on a separate single-read 150-cycle Illumina NextSeq 550 flow cell. The study's own analysis went as follows. Because only junctional sequences without quality scores were contained in the immunoSEQ output, filtering matching that applied to full-length reads could not be performed. To assign V/J genes and CDR3, sequences were annotated using PyIR, a Python wrapper for IgBLAST v1.9, with IMGT germline references. Reads were filtered out if the reads had weak V/J assignments (E-value above 1e-6), no CDR3, stop codons, out-of-frame junctions, or ambiguous translated residues. A V3J clonotype was defined by an identical inferred V gene, J gene, and CDR3 amino acid sequence. The percentage overlap between two repertoires was calculated by dividing the number of shared unique clonotypes by the size of the smaller repertoire. Richness of each repertoire was evaluated using RTK rarefaction, the Chao1 estimator, and Recon v2.1 estimates of unobserved clonotypes. TCRdb mirrors the immuneACCESS table, restricted to in-frame sequences. Some clones are absent from its copies; in checked studies, under half trace to an unresolved V gene, and the reason for the others is unknown. V, J and clone size are taken as reported in that table, and D and trimming were inferred from the DNA itself. The sample table records roughly 500,000 clones; 78% of these occur just once. The ten largest clones capture around 11% of the sample.

CDR1 and CDR2 (SGHTA, FQGNSA) derive from the germline V gene. Spanning cysteine to phenylalanine, the CDR3 consists of 12 amino acids. Of the read, only the CDR3 DNA is kept; its 36 bases are in frame from base 1. The junction shows trimming of 5 bases on V and 9 bases on J, plus 11 bases between the germline ends. What the work shows at the level of the full study, not this receptor alone: Based on pairwise subsampling, the degree of clonotype sharing among donors was expected to be affected by sequencing depth. Sampling was restricted to blood, and TCR repertoires in tissues likely differ from the TCR repertoires found in blood. The genetic and exposure-history diversity represented was limited by the small number of donors.

This clone was seen a few times. The antigen this receptor binds is unknown. No quality values exist for individual bases; no much larger clone is one base distant. Source material: PBMCs. The sequence was collected from a middle-aged woman in good health. Some clones in this sample may be carry-over from other donors' samples. The chain is encoded by TRBV7-2 joined to TRBJ2-1; the D gene remains uncertain. The nucleotide sequence reads TGTGCCAGCAGCCCCCGTCTAGGTGAGCAGTTCTTC. The translation is CASSPRLGEQFF.